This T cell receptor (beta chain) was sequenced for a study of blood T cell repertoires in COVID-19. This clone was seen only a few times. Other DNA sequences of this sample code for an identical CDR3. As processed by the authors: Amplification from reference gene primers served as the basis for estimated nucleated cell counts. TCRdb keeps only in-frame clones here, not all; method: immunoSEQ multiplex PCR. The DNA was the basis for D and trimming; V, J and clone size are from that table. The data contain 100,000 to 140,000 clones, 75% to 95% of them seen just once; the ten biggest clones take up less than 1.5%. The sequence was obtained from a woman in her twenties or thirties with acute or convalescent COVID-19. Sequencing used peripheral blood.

For the CDR3, the DNA is TGTGCCAGCAGTTTATCGGTAGGGGCGGACGGCTACACCTTC. Its protein is CASSLSVGADGYTF. V and J are TRBV27 and TRBJ1-2; tentative D call: TRBD1 (5 bases). This CDR3 contains 14 residues. Germline CDR1 reads MNHEY; CDR2 reads SMNVEV (reference sequence). The V and J ends lost 0 bases and 8 bases respectively, with 13 bases between them.